This paragraph covers one T cell receptor beta chain sequence. The antigen is not known. The source of the sample is a study of blood T cells in healthy people across ages. General observations from the study: When one million T cells were used, diversity estimates were thought to be underestimates.

A second PCR of about 6 to 12 cycles used a sample-barcoded 5' primer and a J-beta primer mix. TCRdb fed the 5' RACE reads into MiXCR, producing one record per CDR3 protein. The profile covers about 770,000 distinct CDR3 sequences, with 40% to 50% appearing a single time and approximately 19% taken by the ten largest. With 4 bases removed from V and 2 bases from J, the gap between germline ends came to 18 bases. The CDR3 sequence is 16 residues long. CDR1 is MGHRA, CDR2 YSYEKL, per germline. Isolated per sample were at least 6 million PBMCs. V usage is TRBV4-1 and J usage is TRBJ2-7, with a possible D match to TRBD2 (6 bases). Material: blood. This receptor was identified in a man in his 60s in good health. The CDR3 DNA is TGCGCCAGCAGCCCTGGCCGCGGGGAATCCCCCTACGAGCAGTACTTC. Amino acids: CASSPGRGESPYEQYF.